The 32 T cell receptor beta chains below all came from one sample that was sequenced in a study of CD8+ T cells in alopecia areata. Treatment defined: oral pan-JAK inhibitor, 5-10 mg twice daily. Reverse transcribed after extraction, RNA yielded cDNA as the sequencing template. Here immunoSEQ multiplex PCR was the method, and the copy in TCRdb shows in-frame clones only, minus some. The data contain about 300,000 clones, roughly 60% of them singletons. The source material was CD4+ T cells sorted from blood, sampled at week 24, from a patient treated with tofacitinib. These TCRs come from a human donor with alopecia areata.

The chain has TRBV4-2 and TRBJ1-6, with D possibly TRBD1 on 5 matching bases. V was pared by 3 bases and J by 5 bases, with 8 bases between. The CDR3 is 14 residues long. Germline V gene lookup returns CDR1 LGHNA and CDR2 YNFKEQ. DNA of the CDR3: TGTGCCAGCAGCCAGGGACCTGATAATTCACCCCTCCACTTT. Translated, it gives CASSQGPDNSPLHF.

CDR3 region: CAWSGPRGNTEAFF. Written as DNA, the CDR3 is TGTGCCTGGAGTGGCCCTAGGGGGAACACTGAAGCTTTCTTT. This chain links TRBV30 with TRBJ1-1; TRBD1 might be the D (5 bases). The CDR3 length is 14 residues. V dropped 1 base and J dropped 1 base, with 10 bases sitting between them. From germline, CDR1 is GTSNPN and CDR2 SVGIG (reference sequence).

The V gene is TRBV18, the J gene TRBJ2-5; possibly TRBD1 for D (5 bases). CDR1 KGHSH and CDR2 LQKENI come from the germline V gene. V lost 3 bases, J lost 1 base, and 9 bases lay in between. This CDR3 has 14 residues. This chain's CDR3 is CASSPLGAQETQYF. Written as DNA, the CDR3 is TGTGCCAGCTCACCCCTAGGGGCCCAAGAGACCCAGTACTTC.

The chain carries TRBV10-3 and TRBJ2-1; 11 nucleotides line up with TRBD2. The ends lost 2 bases at V and 4 bases at J; junction bases unmatched: 4. CDR3 length: 16 amino acids. The germline V gene encodes CDR1 ENHRY and CDR2 SYGVKD. In DNA form, the CDR3 reads TGTGCCATCAGTGAGCCGGGACTAGCGGTGTACAATGAGCAGTTCTTC. It specifies CAISEPGLAVYNEQFF.

In nucleotides, the CDR3 is TGTGCCAGCCTTATCCCGGGAAATTCACCCCTCCACTTT. It is translated as CASLIPGNSPLHF. The rearrangement uses TRBV28 and TRBJ1-6; D is undetermined. The CDR3 sequence is 13 residues long. CDR1 and CDR2 (germline): MDHEN, SYDVKM. V was clipped by 8 bases and J by 7 bases, with 12 bases between them.

Of note for this clone: Other DNA sequences within the sample encode an identical CDR3. The genes are TRBV10-3 and TRBJ2-5, with D uncertain. Germline values: CDR1 ENHRY, CDR2 SYGVKD. The CDR3 totals 12 residues. The ends were cut back, 0 bases at V and 4 bases at J, with 3 bases in the middle. The CDR3 region has the DNA TGTGCCATCAGTGAGTCATCAGAGACCCAGTACTTC. It specifies CAISESSETQYF.

This clone is a singleton in its sample. The V call is TRBV5-1, the J call TRBJ2-1; 10 bases agree with TRBD1. The CDR3 is 13 residues long. The germline V gene encodes CDR1 SGHRS and CDR2 YFSETQ. V dropped 6 bases and J dropped 10; count of bases not matched to a gene: 7. CDR3 in amino acids: CASIDRGRAEQFF. The CDR3 DNA reads TGCGCCAGCATCGACAGGGGGCGAGCCGAGCAGTTCTTC.

CDR3 in amino acids: CAWIQPGQGSRGYTF. The CDR3 coding sequence is TGTGCCTGGATTCAACCGGGACAGGGATCTCGTGGCTACACCTTC. V usage is TRBV30 and J usage is TRBJ1-2; 9 bases fit TRBD1. This CDR3 is built from 15 residues. V shed 4 bases, J shed 7 bases, and the junction held 13 bases outside the gene matches. Germline values: CDR1 GTSNPN, CDR2 SVGIG (reference sequence).

This chain connects TRBV5-1 to TRBJ2-2; 10 bases agree with TRBD2. The J segment lost 5 bases and the V segment lost 0 bases, leaving 10 bases of the junction unmatched. Germline V CDR1 and CDR2: SGHRS, YFSETQ. The CDR3 runs to 18 residues. CDR3 sequence (DNA): TGCGCCAGCAGCTTGGCCCTAGCGGGGGCGACGGGAACCGGGGAGCTGTTTTTT. Its translation is CASSLALAGATGTGELFF.

The V and J genes are TRBV4-1 and TRBJ1-5, with TRBD1 matching 8 bases. Unmatched junction bases numbered 15, after V lost 5 bases and J lost 0 bases. The length of the CDR3 is 19 residues. In germline, CDR1 is MGHRA, CDR2 YSYEKL. The CDR3 region is CASSYKPGQDSYSNQPQHF. The CDR3 DNA reads as TGCGCCAGCAGCTACAAACCGGGACAGGATTCTTATAGCAATCAGCCCCAGCATTTT.

The chain employs TRBV30 and TRBJ1-1; 7 nucleotides match TRBD1. V shed 4 bases and J 1 base; nucleotides not matched to a gene: 6. Per germline, CDR1 GTSNPN and CDR2 SVGIG (reference sequence). The CDR3 is 14 residues long. CDR3 in amino acids: CAWTRPGGNTEAFF. In nucleotides, the CDR3 is TGTGCCTGGACCCGGCCAGGGGGGAACACTGAAGCTTTCTTT.

The rearrangement links TRBV27 to TRBJ2-7; unclear D gene. V gave up 2 bases and J gave up 4 bases, with 9 bases separating them. This CDR3 comprises 13 residues. Germline-derived CDR1 and CDR2 are MNHEY and SMNVEV (reference sequence). The CDR3 spells CASSLRAGYEQYF. The CDR3 coding sequence is TGTGCCAGCAGTTTAAGGGCTGGGTACGAGCAGTACTTC.

This rearrangement joins TRBV29-1 to TRBJ2-1, with D tentatively TRBD1 or TRBD2 (5 bases each). The CDR3 totals 17 residues. V lost 4 bases, J lost 0 bases, and 19 bases lay in between. CDR1 is SQVTM and CDR2 is ANQGSEA in the germline V gene. The CDR3 region has the DNA TGCAGCGTTGCAACTAGAGTGGGGACGAGCTCCTACAATGAGCAGTTCTTC. Encoded protein: CSVATRVGTSSYNEQFF.

The count of this clone is one. The rearrangement links TRBV29-1 to TRBJ1-2; no clear D. Germline values: CDR1 SQVTM, CDR2 ANQGSEA. V lost 4 bases, J lost 1 base, and 10 bases lay in between. The CDR3 has 13 amino acids. CDR3 residues: CSVVTIDNYGYTF. CDR3 DNA sequence: TGCAGCGTTGTAACAATTGATAACTATGGCTACACCTTC. Together with reference TRBV29-1 and TRBJ1-2, the CDR3 gives the full variable domain: SAVISQKPSRDICQRGTSLTIQCQVDSQVTMMFWYRQQPGQSLTLIATANQGSEATYESGFVIDKFPISRPNLTFSTLTVSNMSPEDSSIYLCSVVTIDNYGYTFGSGTRLTVV.

The chain combines TRBV6-1 with TRBJ2-6; D is unresolved. The V end was cut by 3 bases, the J end by 0 bases, with 6 bases between. CDR1 and CDR2 from the germline V gene are MNHNS and SASEGT. The CDR3 runs to 15 residues. For the CDR3, the DNA is TGTGCCAGCAGTGAGCAGCCCTCTGGGGCCAACGTCCTGACTTTC. Translating gives CASSEQPSGANVLTF.

The chain links TRBV29-1 to TRBJ2-5; 7 bases map to TRBD2. V shed 4 bases and J 3 bases; nucleotides not matched to a gene: 2. The CDR3 is 12 residues long. Germline CDR1 is SQVTM and CDR2 is ANQGSEA. CDR3 nucleotides: TGCAGCGTTGTAGCGGGCGAAGAGACCCAGTACTTC. Protein sequence: CSVVAGEETQYF. Full variable domain (remainder filled in from reference TRBV29-1 and TRBJ2-5): SAVISQKPSRDICQRGTSLTIQCQVDSQVTMMFWYRQQPGQSLTLIATANQGSEATYESGFVIDKFPISRPNLTFSTLTVSNMSPEDSSIYLCSVVAGEETQYFGPGTRLLVL.

This sequence joins TRBV4-1 and TRBJ2-3; 8 nucleotides agree with TRBD2. The CDR3 contains 14 residues. CDR1 and CDR2 (germline): MGHRA, YSYEKL. The J segment lost 13 bases and the V segment lost 4 bases, leaving 13 bases of the junction unmatched. CDR3 sequence reads: CASSRPLPGLEKYF. CDR3 in DNA: TGCGCCAGCAGCCGCCCATTACCGGGACTAGAGAAGTATTTT.

This rearrangement joins TRBV4-3 to TRBJ1-4; 9 bases agree with TRBD1. V trimming: 4 bases; J trimming: 5 bases; junction bases outside the gene matches: 2. The CDR3 is made up of 14 amino acids. Germline CDR1 is LGHNA and CDR2 is YSLEER. CDR3 region: CASSPGTGNEKLFF. CDR3 in DNA: TGCGCCAGCAGCCCGGGGACAGGGAATGAAAAACTGTTTTTT.

This clone was recorded a few times. The chain carries TRBV7-9 and TRBJ2-3; D is perhaps TRBD1 or TRBD2 (5 bases each). Germline CDR1 reads SEHNR; CDR2 reads FQNEAQ (reference sequence). The V and J ends lost 5 bases and 4 bases respectively, with 10 bases between them. The CDR3 consists of 13 residues. The CDR3 DNA reads as TGTGCCAGCAGCAACGAGGGGCCAGATACGCAGTATTTT. Translation gives CASSNEGPDTQYF.

This chain links TRBV7-3 with TRBJ2-1; D ambiguous. V shed 1 base and J shed 1 base, with 8 bases lying between them. Germline V gives CDR1 SGHTA, CDR2 FQGTGA. The CDR3 consists of 15 residues. The CDR3 here is CASSLNPGSYNEQFF. The CDR3 nucleotides read TGTGCCAGCAGCTTAAATCCCGGTTCCTACAATGAGCAGTTCTTC. The full variable domain, completed using reference TRBV7-3 and TRBJ2-1, is GAGVSQTPSNKVTEKGKYVELRCDPISGHTALYWYRQSLGQGPEFLIYFQGTGAADDSGLPNDRFFAVRPEGSVSTLKIQRTERGDSAVYLCASSLNPGSYNEQFFGPGTRLTVL.

There are a few counts of this clone. The same CDR3 can be traced to other DNA sequences in this sample. CDR3 sequence reads: CASSLSAGNTIYF. As DNA, the CDR3 is TGTGCCAGCAGCTTGTCGGCTGGAAACACCATATATTTT. The chain recombines TRBV5-6 with TRBJ1-3; D not certain. Trimming left V 1 base short and J 2 bases short, with 4 bases between. CDR1 is SGHDT, CDR2 YYEEEE, per germline. This CDR3 contains 13 residues.

The gene calls are TRBV7-9 and TRBJ2-4, with D perhaps TRBD1 (6 bases). This CDR3 comprises 13 residues. The germline V gene encodes CDR1 SEHNR and CDR2 FQNEAQ (reference sequence). The V end lost 5 bases, the J end lost 9 bases, and 14 bases lay between the germline ends. In DNA, the CDR3 is TGTGCCAGCAGCGCCCAGACAGGAATCATTCAGTACTTC. Its protein product is CASSAQTGIIQYF.

The V call is TRBV4-3, the J call TRBJ2-7; D is uncertain. Germline V CDR1 and CDR2: LGHNA, YSLEER. The CDR3 loop spans 15 amino acids. V was clipped by 5 bases and J by 5 bases, with 19 bases between them. CDR3 sequence (DNA): TGCGCCAGCAGCTCCTCCGGCAGGTCCTCTGACGAGCAGTACTTC. Residues: CASSSSGRSSDEQYF.

The V gene is TRBV15, the J gene TRBJ2-5, with 8 bases fitting TRBD1. V lost 1 base and J lost 4; bases outside the gene matches: 11. Germline V gene data show CDR1 as LNHNV and CDR2 as YYDKDF (reference sequence). CDR3 length: 17 amino acids. In nucleotides, the CDR3 is TGTGCCACCAGCAGAGCCGCTTCCGGACAGGGAGGAGAGACCCAGTACTTC. Amino acid sequence: CATSRAASGQGGETQYF.

The gene calls are TRBV30 and TRBJ2-1; weak D call: TRBD2 (7 bases). CDR1 and CDR2 (germline): GTSNPN, SVGIG (reference sequence). There are 14 residues in the CDR3. V was clipped by 0 bases and J by 8 bases, with 14 bases between them. The CDR3 DNA is TGTGCCTGGAGTGTACGGGTAGGGGGGGATGAGCAGTTCTTC. It codes for CAWSVRVGGDEQFF.

The rearrangement joins TRBV6-1 to TRBJ1-5; D gene unclear. The CDR3 sequence is 11 residues long. Germline V gene sequence: CDR1 MNHNS, CDR2 SASEGT. V was trimmed by 6 bases and J by 7 bases, leaving 7 bases between them. The CDR3 region has the DNA TGTGCCAGCAGAGCCCGGCAGCCCCAGCATTTT. This gives the protein CASRARQPQHF.

The V call is TRBV13, the J call TRBJ2-7, with unresolved D. V gave up 6 bases and J gave up 2 bases, with 14 bases separating them. The CDR3 length is 14 residues. Germline CDR1 PRHDT, CDR2 FYEKMQ (reference sequence). Written as DNA, the CDR3 is TGTGCCAGCAGTGAGGCCCCCGGTCCCTACGAGCAGTACTTC. This encodes CASSEAPGPYEQYF. The whole variable domain, filled in from reference TRBV13 and TRBJ2-7, reads AAGVIQSPRHLIKEKRETATLKCYPIPRHDTVYWYQQGPGQDPQFLISFYEKMQSDKGSIPDRFSAQQFSDYHSELNMSSLELGDSALYFCASSEAPGPYEQYFGPGTRLTVT.

This chain joins TRBV30 and TRBJ2-3; TRBD1 might be the D (6 bases). CDR3 length equals 14 residues. The germline V gene has CDR1 GTSNPN and CDR2 SVGIG (reference sequence). The germline V and J ends were trimmed by 2 bases and 4 bases, with 13 bases remaining between them. CDR3 amino acids: CAWSKTGPADTQYF. DNA for the CDR3: TGTGCCTGGAGTAAAACAGGGCCCGCAGATACGCAGTATTTT.

V is TRBV10-3 and J is TRBJ2-5; maybe TRBD1 (6 bases). The germline V gene encodes CDR1 ENHRY and CDR2 SYGVKD. The CDR3 covers 14 residues. The V gene lost 4 bases and the J gene lost 1 base, with 10 bases spanning the gap. This CDR3 reads CAISARQAQETQYF. CDR3 nucleotides: TGTGCCATCAGTGCCAGACAGGCCCAAGAGACCCAGTACTTC.

A few counts support this clone. The chain employs TRBV6-6 and TRBJ1-2, with D perhaps matching TRBD1 (5 bases). V was pared by 6 bases and J by 7 bases, with 9 bases between. The CDR3 consists of 11 residues. Germline loops: CDR1 MNHNY, CDR2 SVGAGI (reference sequence). CDR3 in amino acids: CASSSDTGYTF. In DNA form, the CDR3 reads TGTGCCAGCAGCTCGGACACTGGCTACACCTTC.

V and J are TRBV19 and TRBJ1-1; D might be TRBD1 (5 bases). Germline CDR1 and CDR2: LNHDA and SQIVND (reference sequence). Between the trimmed V and J ends, which lost 5 bases and 4 bases, there was a span of 14 bases. CDR3 length equals 14 residues. The chain's CDR3 is CASSYEGRGTEAFF. The CDR3 nucleotides are TGTGCCAGTAGTTACGAGGGGAGAGGCACTGAAGCTTTCTTT.

CDR3 protein: CASSQDARTGNEQYF. As DNA, the CDR3 is TGTGCCAGCAGCCAAGATGCCAGGACAGGCAACGAGCAGTACTTC. The chain joins TRBV4-2 to TRBJ2-7; 7 bases align to TRBD1. V was clipped by 0 bases and J by 5 bases; unmatched bases: 7. The CDR3 runs to 15 residues. Germline CDR1 and CDR2: LGHNA and YNFKEQ.